One and the same sample provided the 18 T cell receptor beta chains below, sequenced in a study of technical replicates of blood from four donors. Some clones are missing from TCRdb's copy, which holds only in-frame ones; the method was immunoSEQ multiplex PCR. This sample has about 83,000 clones, with about 96% found just once. The specimen sequenced was T cells isolated from PBMCs. The receptors were sampled from a human donor in good health.

The chain recombines TRBV28 with TRBJ2-1; 9 bases map to TRBD2. Losses at the gene ends were 5 bases for V and 5 bases for J; bases not matched to a gene: 10. Germline V gene lookup returns CDR1 MDHEN and CDR2 SYDVKM. CDR3 length equals 16 residues. The CDR3 region has the DNA TGTGCCAGCAGTGTCACCGGGACTAGCCGAGACAATGAGCAGTTCTTC. Protein sequence: CASSVTGTSRDNEQFF.

This chain joins TRBV4-1 and TRBJ2-3, with TRBD2 identical over 7 bases. Germline V gene data show CDR1 as MGHRA and CDR2 as YSYEKL. The V and J ends lost 0 bases and 5 bases, in that order; junction bases with no gene match: 11. There are 17 residues in the CDR3. DNA of the CDR3: TGCGCCAGCAGCCAAGAGAGTCCTAGCGGTACGGTAGATACGCAGTATTTT. It translates to CASSQESPSGTVDTQYF.

The chain recombines TRBV27 with TRBJ2-2; 7 nucleotides align to TRBD1. Germline-derived CDR1 and CDR2 are MNHEY and SMNVEV (reference sequence). This CDR3 has 14 amino acids. V lost 0 bases, J lost 9 bases, and 4 bases stayed unmatched. The CDR3 sequence: CASSLSGGSWELFF. As DNA, the CDR3 is TGTGCCAGCAGTTTATCAGGGGGCAGTTGGGAGCTGTTTTTT.

This clone was seen once. The chain carries TRBV5-6 and TRBJ2-3, with TRBD2 matching 9 bases. The CDR3 sequence is 15 residues long. Germline CDR1 and CDR2: SGHDT and YYEEEE. J lost 5 bases, V lost 6 bases, and 10 bases had no gene match. DNA for the CDR3: TGTGCCAGCAATGGGGTAGCGGGAGTAAAAGATACGCAGTATTTT. Protein product: CASNGVAGVKDTQYF.

The rearrangement links TRBV14 to TRBJ1-1; D perhaps matches TRBD1 (5 bases). Germline CDR1 and CDR2: SGHDN and FVKESK. This CDR3 is 13 amino acids long. With 1 base removed from V and 8 bases from J, the gap between germline ends came to 11 bases. CDR3: CASSQGRTIEAFF. The CDR3 DNA sequence: TGTGCCAGCAGCCAAGGGCGGACAATCGAAGCTTTCTTT. The variable domain in full, with the rest retrieved from reference TRBV14 and TRBJ1-1, is EAGVTQFPSHSVIEKGQTVTLRCDPISGHDNLYWYRRVMGKEIKFLLHFVKESKQDESGMPNNRFLAERTGGTYSTLKVQPAELEDSGVYFCASSQGRTIEAFFGQGTRLTVV.

The chain uses TRBV28 and TRBJ2-7, with D maybe TRBD1 (5 bases). CDR1 is MDHEN and CDR2 is SYDVKM in the germline V gene. The CDR3 runs 13 residues. V was cut by 10 bases and J by 4 bases, with 17 bases left in between. The CDR3 region has the DNA TGTGCCACCCGCGGAACAGGCCCTTACGAGCAGTACTTC. Translating gives CATRGTGPYEQYF.

This sequence joins TRBV29-1 and TRBJ1-2; a possible D gene is TRBD1 (5 bases). There are 14 residues in the CDR3. V was trimmed by 1 base and J by 5 bases, leaving 14 bases between them. Germline assignment: CDR1 SQVTM and CDR2 ANQGSEA. This chain's CDR3 is CSVEGRGKAYGYTF. The CDR3 nucleotides are TGCAGCGTTGAAGGTCGGGGGAAGGCGTATGGCTACACCTTC.

The V call is TRBV6-5, the J call TRBJ2-3, with 11 bases lining up with TRBD2. J gave up 8 bases and V 2 bases, and 3 bases lay outside the gene matches. This CDR3 region has 14 residues. Germline V lookup: CDR1 MNHEY, CDR2 SVGAGI. Here the CDR3 DNA reads TGTGCCAGCAGTTACGGGCTAGCGGGAGGTACGCAGTATTTT. It is translated as CASSYGLAGGTQYF.

The chain couples TRBV7-2 to TRBJ2-3; the match to TRBD2 covers 9 bases. Unmatched junction bases numbered 0, after V lost 1 base and J lost 4 bases. CDR3 length: 14 amino acids. CDR1 is SGHTA, CDR2 FQGNSA, per germline. CDR3 nucleotides: TGTGCCAGCAGCTTAGTAGCGGGAGCAGATACGCAGTATTTT. Translated: CASSLVAGADTQYF.

V and J are TRBV14 and TRBJ2-7; D call uncertain. The CDR3 has 13 amino acids. V was trimmed by 3 bases and J by 0 bases, leaving 6 bases between them. CDR1 and CDR2 (germline): SGHDN, FVKESK. DNA for the CDR3: TGTGCCAGCAGCCATGCAGGCTCCTACGAGCAGTACTTC. This encodes CASSHAGSYEQYF.

The chain has TRBV10-2 and TRBJ2-1; 11 nucleotides agree with TRBD2. Looked up from germline, CDR1 is WSHSY and CDR2 is SAAADI. The length of the CDR3 is 16 residues. The V segment lost 3 bases and the J segment 8 bases; nucleotides outside the gene matches: 9. The CDR3 is CASSEGVAGGRDEQFF. The CDR3 bases are TGCGCCAGCAGTGAAGGAGTAGCGGGAGGGAGGGATGAGCAGTTCTTC.

Regarding this clone: The same CDR3 also results from other DNA sequences found in this sample. This rearrangement joins TRBV27 to TRBJ1-1; D is possibly TRBD1 (6 bases). The CDR3 is made up of 14 amino acids. V gave up 3 bases and J gave up 2 bases, with 10 bases separating them. The germline V gene has CDR1 MNHEY and CDR2 SMNVEV (reference sequence). The CDR3, as DNA: TGTGCCAGCAGTTTGGGCAGGGGAAACACTGAAGCTTTCTTT. Amino acids: CASSLGRGNTEAFF.

The chain is built from TRBV27 and TRBJ2-1, with D unresolved. CDR1 and CDR2 from the germline V gene are MNHEY and SMNVEV (reference sequence). CDR3 size: 13 residues. Trimming stripped 3 bases from V and 6 bases from J, with 9 bases between. The DNA for the CDR3 is TGTGCCAGCAGTTTCACTGCGGCCAATGAGCAGTTCTTC. It yields the protein CASSFTAANEQFF.

The rearrangement joins TRBV7-6 to TRBJ2-7; D is perhaps TRBD1 (5 bases). CDR3 length equals 14 residues. Germline CDR1 and CDR2: SGHVS and FNYEAQ. V was trimmed by 5 bases and J by 1 base, leaving 12 bases between them. CDR3 loop: CASSPGAGSYEQYF. CDR3 nucleotide sequence: TGTGCCAGCAGCCCCGGAGCAGGGTCCTACGAGCAGTACTTC.

The V gene is TRBV2, the J gene TRBJ1-5; 7 bases map to TRBD1. V was clipped by 5 bases and J by 2 bases; unmatched bases: 9. This CDR3 has 16 residues. The V gene's germline CDR1 is SNHLY and CDR2 FYNNEI. CDR3 nucleotide sequence: TGTGCCAGCAGTCATGACAGGGTGAAAGGCAATCAGCCCCAGCATTTT. As protein: CASSHDRVKGNQPQHF.

The chain combines TRBV6-5 with TRBJ2-1; the match to TRBD2 covers 10 bases. The CDR3 loop spans 14 amino acids. The germline gives CDR1 MNHEY, CDR2 SVGAGI. Germline trimming cut 7 bases from V and 5 bases from J; bases unmatched to any gene: 5. The CDR3 loop is CASIRTSGHNEQFF. CDR3 DNA: TGTGCCAGCATTAGGACTAGCGGCCACAATGAGCAGTTCTTC.

Concerning this clone itself: This sample includes further DNA sequences coding for the same CDR3. V and J are TRBV19 and TRBJ2-7; possibly TRBD1 for D (6 bases). Trimming took off 5 bases at V and 1 base at J, with 9 bases between the two ends. Looked up from germline, CDR1 is LNHDA and CDR2 is SQIVND (reference sequence). The CDR3 is 13 residues long. The CDR3 region has the DNA TGTGCCAGTAGTCGGCAGGGGTCCTACGAGCAGTACTTC. This encodes CASSRQGSYEQYF.

The V gene is TRBV27, the J gene TRBJ2-7; D call uncertain. Germline CDR1 is MNHEY and CDR2 is SMNVEV (reference sequence). The CDR3 is 13 amino acids. Trimming removed 3 bases at V and 5 bases at J, with 11 bases between. CDR3 coding DNA: TGTGCCAGCAGTTTGGGCATGGCGAACGAGCAGTACTTC. It is translated as CASSLGMANEQYF.